Below, one TCR beta chain is given with its context. Its cognate antigen is unknown. This entry belongs to a study of regulatory dendritic cells for organ transplantation. The CDR3 has 15 residues. CDR1 LGHNA and CDR2 YSLEER come from the germline V gene. V was cut by 3 bases and J by 5 bases, with 16 bases left in between. TCRdb's table, derived via immunoSEQ multiplex PCR, lists solely in-frame clones and lacks some. Of under 30,000 clones listed, over 60% were seen once; the top ten hold 2.2%. General observations from the study: Regulatory dendritic cells appeared to expand memory CD8+ clones less than mature ones.

The V gene is TRBV4-3, the J gene TRBJ2-5; possible D gene TRBD1, 5 bases. Sequenced material: memory CD4+ T cells from blood. As for subset: CD45RO+ memory T cells. The receptor was derived from a human donor in good health. In DNA form, the CDR3 reads TGCGCCAGCAGCCACGGGTCAGGGATTTTGGAGACCCAGTACTTC. This encodes CASSHGSGILETQYF.